The entry that follows covers one T cell receptor beta chain sequence. Read coverage stops 3 residues before the CDR3 terminus; the germline J gene supplies the remainder. The data were obtained in a study of T cells in women clearing cervical HPV infection. Study-wide context: Cases: HPV16-related CIN3 or worse on histology, 2 invasive cancers.

This CDR3 comprises 19 residues. TCRdb's copy holds only in-frame clones and misses some; the assay was immunoSEQ multiplex PCR. In all, the sample yields tens of thousands of clones. The sequence derives from a woman aged 18-70 years with a cervical HPV16 infection that either progressed to CIN3+ or cleared (not recorded which). V gene TRBV23-1 combines with J gene TRBJ1-2; 8 bases are a match to TRBD1. TRBV23-1 is treated as an ORF (open reading frame) with a function not yet certain. Input material: blood buffy coat. Partial CDR3 DNA: TGCGCCAGCAGTCACCTTCCGGCAGGGGGCAACTTTACGACAGATACC. This encodes CASSHLPAGGNFTTDT. The CDR3 reads in full as CASSHLPAGGNFTTDTYTF.